This T cell receptor (beta chain) was recovered during a study of blood T cell repertoires in COVID-19. Germline V gives CDR1 SGHTA, CDR2 FQGTGA. The CDR3 runs 13 residues. V shed 6 bases and J 5 bases; nucleotides not matched to a gene: 6. Measured with immunoSEQ multiplex PCR; TCRdb has only the in-frame clones, and not every one. This table has 85,000 to 100,000 clones, about four fifths appearing once. Sequenced input: peripheral blood. The receptor comes from a woman aged 60-70 years with acute or convalescent COVID-19. V is TRBV7-3 and J is TRBJ2-5, with 7 positions matching TRBD1. The CDR3 sequence: CASSRGQLETQYF. As DNA, the CDR3 is TGTGCCAGCAGTAGGGGGCAGTTGGAGACCCAGTACTTC.